This entry describes one TCR beta chain. This record belongs to a study of control samples from healthy donors and cancer patients. The data were produced by immunoSEQ multiplex PCR, yet TCRdb's version contains in-frame clones alone and is incomplete. The profile covers 120,000 to 150,000 clones, with about 90% appearing a single time and about 7.6% taken by the ten largest. This clonotype originated in a man younger than 35 in good health. Sequencing was done on a sample of blood.

The CDR3 region is CASSFKGPSLENSPLHF. CDR3 sequence (DNA): TGTGCCAGCAGTTTTAAGGGACCGTCGCTTGAAAATTCACCCCTCCACTTT. The genes are TRBV28 and TRBJ1-6; the D gene is possibly TRBD1 (5 bases). The ends were cut back, 3 bases at V and 7 bases at J, with 19 bases in the middle. Looked up from germline, CDR1 is MDHEN and CDR2 is SYDVKM. This CDR3 region has 17 residues.